This T cell receptor (beta chain) was observed in a study of blood T cell repertoires in COVID-19. Study-level information: Specimens from acute and convalescent COVID-19 originated in the United States, Italy and Spain. PBMCs, B-cell-depleted T cells, or T cells provided the cDNA or gDNA that made up the material.

Germline CDR1 is GTSNPN and CDR2 is SVGIG (reference sequence). Germline trimming cut 0 bases from V and 3 bases from J; bases unmatched to any gene: 5. CDR3 size: 16 residues. In the source study's methods: Scientists estimated how many nucleated cells there were by amplifying reference gene primers. Clones were read by immunoSEQ multiplex PCR, and TCRdb kept only the in-frame ones, dropping some. For V, J and clone size, that table is used; D and trimming come from the DNA. There are hundreds of thousands of clones in the sample; approximately 80% occur only once, and 4.9% lies in the top ten. The specimen was peripheral blood. This TCR came from a woman of 80 years or more with active or convalescent COVID-19. The V gene is TRBV30, the J gene TRBJ2-1, with 10 bases that match TRBD2. As DNA, the CDR3 is TGTGCCTGGAGTGTAAGGTTAGCGGGGGGCTACAATGAGCAGTTCTTC. Its protein product is CAWSVRLAGGYNEQFF.